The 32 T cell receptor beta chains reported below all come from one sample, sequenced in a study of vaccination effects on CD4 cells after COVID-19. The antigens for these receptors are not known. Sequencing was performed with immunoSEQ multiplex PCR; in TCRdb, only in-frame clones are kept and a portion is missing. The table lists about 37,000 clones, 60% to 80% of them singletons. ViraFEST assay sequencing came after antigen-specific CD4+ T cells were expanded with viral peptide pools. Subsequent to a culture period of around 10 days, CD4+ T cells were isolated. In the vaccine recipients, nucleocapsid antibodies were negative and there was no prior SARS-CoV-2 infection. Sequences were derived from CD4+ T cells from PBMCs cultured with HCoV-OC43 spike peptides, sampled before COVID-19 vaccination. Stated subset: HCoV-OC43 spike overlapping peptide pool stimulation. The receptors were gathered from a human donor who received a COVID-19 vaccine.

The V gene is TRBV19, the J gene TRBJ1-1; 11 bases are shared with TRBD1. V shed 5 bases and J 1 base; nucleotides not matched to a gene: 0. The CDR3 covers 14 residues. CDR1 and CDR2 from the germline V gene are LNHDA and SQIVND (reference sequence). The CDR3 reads CASSGTGGNTEAFF. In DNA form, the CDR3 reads TGTGCCAGTAGTGGGACAGGGGGGAACACTGAAGCTTTCTTT.

The CDR3 DNA reads TGTGCCAGCAGCCCACGGACGAGTAGCTACGAGCAGTACTTC. This gives the protein CASSPRTSSYEQYF. J is TRBJ2-7 and V is TRBV13; D unclear. CDR1 is PRHDT and CDR2 is FYEKMQ in the germline V gene (reference sequence). The CDR3 covers 14 residues. Trimming removed 5 bases from V and 3 bases from J, with 14 bases in between.

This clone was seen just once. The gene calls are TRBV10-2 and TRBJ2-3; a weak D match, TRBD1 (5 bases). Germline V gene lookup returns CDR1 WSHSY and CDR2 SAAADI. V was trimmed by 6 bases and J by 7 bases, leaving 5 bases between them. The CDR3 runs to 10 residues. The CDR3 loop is CASRDNTQYF. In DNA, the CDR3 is TGCGCCAGCAGGGACAATACGCAGTATTTT.

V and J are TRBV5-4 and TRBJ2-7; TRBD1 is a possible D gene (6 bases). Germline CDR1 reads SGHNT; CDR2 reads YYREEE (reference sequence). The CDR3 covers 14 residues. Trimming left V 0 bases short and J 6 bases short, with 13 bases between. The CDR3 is CASSLAQGFGEQYF. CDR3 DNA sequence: TGTGCCAGCAGCTTGGCCCAGGGGTTTGGCGAGCAGTACTTC.

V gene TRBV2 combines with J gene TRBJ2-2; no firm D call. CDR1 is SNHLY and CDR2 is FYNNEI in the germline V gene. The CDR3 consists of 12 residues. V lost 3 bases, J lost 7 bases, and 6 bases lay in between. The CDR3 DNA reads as TGTGCCAGCAGTGACACCCACGGGGAGCTGTTTTTT. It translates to CASSDTHGELFF.

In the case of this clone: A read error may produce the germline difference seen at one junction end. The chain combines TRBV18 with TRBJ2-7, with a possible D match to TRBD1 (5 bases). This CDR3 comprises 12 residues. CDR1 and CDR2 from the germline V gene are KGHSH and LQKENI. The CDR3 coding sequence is TGTGCCAGCTCACCACCAGGGGCTTACCTGCTCTTC. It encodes CASSPPGAYLLF.

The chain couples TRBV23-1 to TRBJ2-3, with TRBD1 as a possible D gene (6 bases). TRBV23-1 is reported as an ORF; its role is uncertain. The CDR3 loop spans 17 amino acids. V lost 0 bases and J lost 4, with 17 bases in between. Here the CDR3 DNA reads TGCGCCAGCAGTCAATCGATGGGACACCCCTCAGCAGATACGCAGTATTTT. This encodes CASSQSMGHPSADTQYF.

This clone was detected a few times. The CDR3 is CASSLRREGRNQPQHF. DNA of the CDR3: TGTGCCAGCAGTTTACGCAGGGAAGGTCGCAATCAGCCCCAGCATTTT. The chain links TRBV27 to TRBJ1-5; a weak D match, TRBD1 (5 bases). The germline CDR1 and CDR2 sequences are MNHEY and SMNVEV (reference sequence). The CDR3 consists of 16 residues. Trimming took 2 bases from V and 2 from J, leaving 13 bases between them.

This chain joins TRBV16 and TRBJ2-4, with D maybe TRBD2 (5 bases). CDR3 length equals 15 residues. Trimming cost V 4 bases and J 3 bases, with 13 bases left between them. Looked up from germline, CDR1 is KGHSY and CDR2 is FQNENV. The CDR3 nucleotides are TGTGCCAGCAGCCCCCCCGCCGGGATCAAAAACATTCAGTACTTC. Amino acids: CASSPPAGIKNIQYF.

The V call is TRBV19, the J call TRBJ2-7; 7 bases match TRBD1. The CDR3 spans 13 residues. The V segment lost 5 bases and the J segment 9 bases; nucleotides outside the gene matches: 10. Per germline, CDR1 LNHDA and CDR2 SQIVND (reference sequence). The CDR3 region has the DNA TGTGCCAGTAGTGGTCGACAGGGATACTCGCAGTACTTC. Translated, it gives CASSGRQGYSQYF. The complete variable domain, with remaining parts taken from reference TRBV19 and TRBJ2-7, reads DGGITQSPKYLFRKEGQNVTLSCEQNLNHDAMYWYRQDPGQGLRLIYYSQIVNDFQKGDIAEGYSVSREKKESFPLTVTSAQKNPTAFYLCASSGRQGYSQYFGPGTRLTVT.

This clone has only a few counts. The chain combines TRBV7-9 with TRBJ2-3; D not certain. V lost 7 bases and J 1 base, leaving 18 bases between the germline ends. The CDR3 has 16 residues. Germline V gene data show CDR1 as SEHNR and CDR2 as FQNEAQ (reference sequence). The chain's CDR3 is CASTWLLTGGTDTQYF. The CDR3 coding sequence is TGTGCCAGCACCTGGCTTTTGACTGGGGGCACAGATACGCAGTATTTT.

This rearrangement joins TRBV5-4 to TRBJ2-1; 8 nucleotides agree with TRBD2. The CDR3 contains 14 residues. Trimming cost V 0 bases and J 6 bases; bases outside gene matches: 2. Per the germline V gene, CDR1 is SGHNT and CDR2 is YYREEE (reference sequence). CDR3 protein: CASSLGLASNEQFF. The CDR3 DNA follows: TGTGCCAGCAGCTTGGGACTAGCGAGCAATGAGCAGTTCTTC.

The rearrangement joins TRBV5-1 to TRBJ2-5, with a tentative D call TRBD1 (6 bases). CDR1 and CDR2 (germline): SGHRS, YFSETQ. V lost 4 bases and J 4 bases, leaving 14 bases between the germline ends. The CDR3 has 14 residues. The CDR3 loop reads CASSPWTVRETQYF. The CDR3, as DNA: TGCGCCAGCAGCCCCTGGACAGTACGAGAGACCCAGTACTTC.

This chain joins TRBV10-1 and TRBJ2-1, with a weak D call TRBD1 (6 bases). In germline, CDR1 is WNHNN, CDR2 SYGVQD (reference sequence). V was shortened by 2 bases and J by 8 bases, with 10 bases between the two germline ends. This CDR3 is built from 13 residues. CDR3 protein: CASSEQGLYEQFF. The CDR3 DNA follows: TGCGCCAGCAGTGAGCAGGGGTTGTATGAGCAGTTCTTC.

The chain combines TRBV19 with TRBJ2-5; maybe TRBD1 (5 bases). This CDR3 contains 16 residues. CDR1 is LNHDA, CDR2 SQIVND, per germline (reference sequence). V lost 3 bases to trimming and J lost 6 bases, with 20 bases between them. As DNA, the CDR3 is TGTGCCAGTAGTATCTCCGTACAGACAGTGGGCAAGACCCAGTACTTC. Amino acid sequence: CASSISVQTVGKTQYF. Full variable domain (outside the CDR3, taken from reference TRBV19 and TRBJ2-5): DGGITQSPKYLFRKEGQNVTLSCEQNLNHDAMYWYRQDPGQGLRLIYYSQIVNDFQKGDIAEGYSVSREKKESFPLTVTSAQKNPTAFYLCASSISVQTVGKTQYFGPGTRLLVL.

The CDR3 DNA is TGTGCCAGTAGTACTAGCCGGAACACCGGGGAGCTGTTTTTT. Amino acid sequence: CASSTSRNTGELFF. This chain connects TRBV19 to TRBJ2-2; D is possibly TRBD2 (5 bases). The V end lost 4 bases, the J end lost 1 base, and 7 bases lay between the germline ends. CDR1 and CDR2 (germline): LNHDA, SQIVND (reference sequence). CDR3 size: 14 residues.

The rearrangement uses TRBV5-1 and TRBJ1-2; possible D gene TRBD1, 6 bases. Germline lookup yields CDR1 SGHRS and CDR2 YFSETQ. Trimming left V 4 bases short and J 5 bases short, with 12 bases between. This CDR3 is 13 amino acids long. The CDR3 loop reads CASSEQGAYGYTF. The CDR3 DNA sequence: TGCGCCAGCAGCGAACAGGGAGCATATGGCTACACCTTC. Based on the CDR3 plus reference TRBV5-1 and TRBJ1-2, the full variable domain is KAGVTQTPRYLIKTRGQQVTLSCSPISGHRSVSWYQQTPGQGLQFLFEYFSETQRNKGNFPGRFSGRQFSNSRSEMNVSTLELGDSALYLCASSEQGAYGYTFGSGTRLTVV.

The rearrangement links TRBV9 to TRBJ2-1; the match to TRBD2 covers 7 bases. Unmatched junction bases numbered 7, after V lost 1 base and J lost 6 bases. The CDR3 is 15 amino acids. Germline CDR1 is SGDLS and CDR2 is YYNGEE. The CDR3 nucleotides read TGTGCCAGCAGCGTATTCTCCGGGAGGCTCAATGAGCAGTTCTTC. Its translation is CASSVFSGRLNEQFF. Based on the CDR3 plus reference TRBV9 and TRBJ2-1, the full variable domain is DSGVTQTPKHLITATGQRVTLRCSPRSGDLSVYWYQQSLDQGLQFLIQYYNGEERAKGNILERFSAQQFPDLHSELNLSSLELGDSALYFCASSVFSGRLNEQFFGPGTRLTVL.

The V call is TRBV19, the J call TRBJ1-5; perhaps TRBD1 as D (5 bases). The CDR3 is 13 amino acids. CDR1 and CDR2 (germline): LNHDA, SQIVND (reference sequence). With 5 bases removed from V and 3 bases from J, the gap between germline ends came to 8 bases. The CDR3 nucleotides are TGTGCCAGTAGTGCAGGGATCAATCAGCCCCAGCATTTT. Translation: CASSAGINQPQHF.

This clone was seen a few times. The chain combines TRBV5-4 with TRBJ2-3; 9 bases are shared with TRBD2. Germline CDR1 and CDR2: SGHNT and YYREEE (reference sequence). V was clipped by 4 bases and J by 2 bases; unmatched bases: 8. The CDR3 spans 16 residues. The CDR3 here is CASSQILAGNTDTQYF. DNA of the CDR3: TGTGCCAGCAGCCAAATCCTAGCGGGGAACACAGATACGCAGTATTTT.

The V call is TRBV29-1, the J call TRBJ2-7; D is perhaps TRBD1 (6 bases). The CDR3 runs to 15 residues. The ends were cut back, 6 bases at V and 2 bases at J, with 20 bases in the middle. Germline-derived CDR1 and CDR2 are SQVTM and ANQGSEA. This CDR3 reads CSVRDRGSGPYEQYF. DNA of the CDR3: TGCAGCGTCCGGGATAGGGGGAGCGGTCCCTACGAGCAGTACTTC.

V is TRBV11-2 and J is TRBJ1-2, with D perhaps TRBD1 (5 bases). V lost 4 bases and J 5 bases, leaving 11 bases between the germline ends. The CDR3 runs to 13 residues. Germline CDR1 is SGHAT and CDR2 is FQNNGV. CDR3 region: CASSSGGGYGYTF. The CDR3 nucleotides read TGTGCCAGCAGCTCTGGGGGGGGGTATGGCTACACCTTC.

CDR3 coding DNA: TGTGCCAGCAGCCTAACCCCTAGCGGGGCCAATGAGCAGTTCTTC. Its protein product is CASSLTPSGANEQFF. The V gene is TRBV11-2, the J gene TRBJ2-1, with 9 bases identical to TRBD2. Germline V CDR1 and CDR2: SGHAT, FQNNGV. V lost 5 bases, J lost 6 bases, and 8 bases stayed unmatched. This CDR3 contains 15 residues. The variable domain in full, with the rest retrieved from reference TRBV11-2 and TRBJ2-1, is EAGVAQSPRYKIIEKRQSVAFWCNPISGHATLYWYQQILGQGPKLLIQFQNNGVVDDSQLPKDRFSAERLKGVDSTLKIQPAKLEDSAVYLCASSLTPSGANEQFFGPGTRLTVL.

CDR3 DNA: TGCGCCAGCAGTTCACGGCTGGGGAGGAGGTTGAATTACGAGCAGTACTTC. Residues: CASSSRLGRRLNYEQYF. The genes are TRBV5-1 and TRBJ2-7; weak D call: TRBD2 (6 bases). The germline V gene encodes CDR1 SGHRS and CDR2 YFSETQ. V lost 5 bases, J lost 4 bases, and 25 bases lay in between. The CDR3 sequence is 17 residues long.

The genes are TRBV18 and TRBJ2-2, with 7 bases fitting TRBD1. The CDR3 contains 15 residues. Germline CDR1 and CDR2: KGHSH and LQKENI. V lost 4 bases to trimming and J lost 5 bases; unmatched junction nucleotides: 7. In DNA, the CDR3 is TGTGCCAGCTCACGACGACAGGGCGGGACCGGGGAGCTGTTTTTT. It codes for CASSRRQGGTGELFF.

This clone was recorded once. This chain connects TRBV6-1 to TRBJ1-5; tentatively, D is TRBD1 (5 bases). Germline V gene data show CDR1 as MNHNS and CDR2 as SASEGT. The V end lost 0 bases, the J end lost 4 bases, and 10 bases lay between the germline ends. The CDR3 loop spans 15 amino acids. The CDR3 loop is CASSEARERNQPQHF. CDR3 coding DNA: TGTGCCAGCAGTGAAGCCAGGGAGCGGAATCAGCCCCAGCATTTT.

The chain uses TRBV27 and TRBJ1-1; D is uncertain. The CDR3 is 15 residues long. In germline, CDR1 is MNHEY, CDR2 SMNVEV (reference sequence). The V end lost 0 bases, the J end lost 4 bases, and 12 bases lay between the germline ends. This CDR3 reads CASSLSSGLATEAFF. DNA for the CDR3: TGTGCCAGCAGTTTATCGTCGGGATTAGCCACTGAAGCTTTCTTT.

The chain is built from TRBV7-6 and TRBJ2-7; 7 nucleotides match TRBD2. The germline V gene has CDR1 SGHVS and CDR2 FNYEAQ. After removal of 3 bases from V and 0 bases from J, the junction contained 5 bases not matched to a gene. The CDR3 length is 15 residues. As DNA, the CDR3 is TGTGCCAGCAGCTTTAGTTTAGCGGGCTCCTACGAGCAGTACTTC. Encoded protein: CASSFSLAGSYEQYF.

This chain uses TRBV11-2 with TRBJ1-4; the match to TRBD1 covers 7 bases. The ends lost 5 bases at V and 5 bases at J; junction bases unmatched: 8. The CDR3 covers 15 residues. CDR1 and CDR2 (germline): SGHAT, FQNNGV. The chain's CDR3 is CASSTRTGLNEKLFF. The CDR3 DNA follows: TGTGCCAGCAGCACCCGGACAGGACTGAATGAAAAACTGTTTTTT.

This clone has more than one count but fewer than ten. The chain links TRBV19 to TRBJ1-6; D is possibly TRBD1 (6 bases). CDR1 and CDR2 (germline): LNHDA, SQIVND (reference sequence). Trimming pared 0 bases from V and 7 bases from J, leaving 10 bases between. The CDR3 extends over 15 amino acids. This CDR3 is CASSIDGQKNSPLHF. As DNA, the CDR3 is TGTGCCAGTAGTATAGATGGACAGAAGAATTCACCCCTCCACTTT.

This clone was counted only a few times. DNA for the CDR3: TGTGCCAGCAGCCATTCTGAATCTAATTCACCCCTCCACTTT. Its translation: CASSHSESNSPLHF. The chain joins TRBV3-1 (or the pseudogene TRBV3-2) to TRBJ1-6, with D unresolved. In germline, CDR1 is LGHDT, CDR2 YNNKEL (reference sequence). V lost 3 bases and J 6 bases, leaving 9 bases between the germline ends. CDR3 length: 14 residues.

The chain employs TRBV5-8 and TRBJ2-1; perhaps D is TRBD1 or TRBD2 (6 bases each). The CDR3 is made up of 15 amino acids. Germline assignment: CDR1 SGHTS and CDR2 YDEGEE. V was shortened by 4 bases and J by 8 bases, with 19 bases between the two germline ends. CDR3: CASSGPLRGRDEQFF. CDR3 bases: TGTGCCAGCAGCGGGCCACTTCGGGGGCGCGATGAGCAGTTCTTC.